The 8 T cell receptor beta chains reported below all come from one sample, sequenced in a study of response to subunit inactivated influenza vaccine. From the RT-PCR reads, TCRdb called clonotypes with MiXCR, one entry per CDR3 protein. The sample holds fewer than 250,000 distinct CDR3 sequences, 13% to 15% seen once. The source was CD8+ T cells sorted from PBMCs, collected 4 to 6 days after vaccination. The receptors were gathered from a man aged 50 to 60 who received an inactivated influenza vaccine.

This clonotype was observed a handful of times. The gene calls are TRBV7-9 and TRBJ2-2; D is uncertain. Trimming took off 6 bases at V and 7 bases at J, with 3 bases between the two ends. Per germline, CDR1 SEHNR and CDR2 FQNEAQ (reference sequence). There are 10 residues in the CDR3. The CDR3 protein is CASRVGELFF. The DNA for the CDR3 is TGTGCCAGCAGGGTCGGGGAGCTGTTTTTT.

This clonotype was observed at least ten times. This rearrangement joins TRBV27 to TRBJ2-5; D might be TRBD1 or TRBD2, each matching 5 bases. CDR1 and CDR2 from the germline V gene are MNHEY and SMNVEV (reference sequence). Trimming left V 3 bases short and J 3 bases short, with 11 bases between. There are 14 residues in the CDR3. CDR3 loop: CASSFLGVEETQYF. CDR3 nucleotides: TGTGCCAGCAGTTTTTTGGGGGTCGAAGAGACCCAGTACTTC.

Many counts were recorded for this clonotype. V gene TRBV7-9 combines with J gene TRBJ2-1, with TRBD1 as a possible D gene (6 bases). The length of the CDR3 is 16 residues. In germline, CDR1 is SEHNR, CDR2 FQNEAQ (reference sequence). Trimming stripped 6 bases from V and 7 bases from J, with 22 bases between. The CDR3 bases are TGTGCCAGCAGTCCACCTCACAGTGGACAGAGGAATGAGCAGTTCTTC. This translates into CASSPPHSGQRNEQFF.

The chain joins TRBV7-2 to TRBJ2-7; D unclear. Germline V gene sequence: CDR1 SGHTA, CDR2 FQGNSA. Trimming shortened V by 5 bases and J by 4 bases, and 12 bases separated the two germline ends. The CDR3 loop spans 13 amino acids. The CDR3 sequence: CASSVGASYEQYF. CDR3 coding DNA: TGTGCCAGCAGCGTAGGAGCTTCTTACGAGCAGTACTTC.

The V gene is TRBV15, the J gene TRBJ2-3; D is possibly TRBD2 (6 bases). Germline CDR1 and CDR2: LNHNV and YYDKDF (reference sequence). The ends were cut back, 5 bases at V and 6 bases at J, with 18 bases in the middle. The CDR3 extends over 15 amino acids. CDR3 bases: TGTGCCACCAGCTTGGGCGGGACCTCTGGCGATACGCAGTATTTT. Amino acid sequence: CATSLGGTSGDTQYF.

This chain uses TRBV5-5 with TRBJ2-7; 7 bases are a match to TRBD1. The V and J ends lost 3 bases and 2 bases, in that order; junction bases with no gene match: 5. CDR1 is SGHKS, CDR2 YYEKEE, per germline (reference sequence). The CDR3 has 14 residues. The CDR3 region has the DNA TGTGCCAGCAGCTCTGGGACAGCACCCTACGAGCAGTACTTC. It specifies CASSSGTAPYEQYF.

The chain couples TRBV7-8 to TRBJ2-7; D gene uncertain. Looked up from germline, CDR1 is SGHVS and CDR2 is FQNEAQ. The CDR3 consists of 12 residues. The V and J ends lost 3 bases and 3 bases respectively, with 6 bases between them. CDR3 nucleotides: TGTGCCAGCAGCTTTGGCCGCTACGAGCAGTACTTC. Protein sequence: CASSFGRYEQYF.

This sequence joins TRBV15 and TRBJ1-6; maybe TRBD1 (6 bases). The CDR3 consists of 14 residues. The V end was cut by 0 bases, the J end by 9 bases, with 9 bases between. From germline, CDR1 is LNHNV and CDR2 YYDKDF (reference sequence). CDR3 nucleotides: TGTGCCACCAGCAGAGAGGGGGCGGGTTCACCCCTCCACTTT. It yields the protein CATSREGAGSPLHF.